This T cell receptor beta chain comes out of a study of spatial heterogeneity in lung cancer. The overall study: Alpha-chain sequences were consistently detected less often than beta-chain sequences.

This clonotype appeared a few times. Its antigen is currently unknown. TCR cDNA molecules each carried a unique molecular identifier. MiXCR, run by TCRdb on the 5' RACE reads, gives a single entry per CDR3 protein. Among more than 65,000 distinct CDR3 sequences listed, roughly 12% were seen once. Points from the study as a whole: Ubiquitous expanded tumor TCRs appeared in blood more at resection than follow-up.

This CDR3 comprises 15 residues. V shed 1 base and J shed 3 bases, with 9 bases lying between them. CDR1 and CDR2 (germline): MNHNS, SASEGT. The time point was: sample taken at primary tumor resection. Unsorted tumor, nontumor lung tissue or cryopreserved PBMC supplied the whole RNA. Donors were about 70 untreated early-stage non-small cell lung cancer patients. This rearrangement joins TRBV6-1 to TRBJ2-2; no clear D. The receptor was isolated from a male donor with early-stage non-small cell lung cancer. Sequencing used PBMCs, obtained at surgery. CDR3 coding DNA: TGTGCCAGCAGTGAAGGTACAGTCGACACCGGGGAGCTGTTTTTT. Encoded protein: CASSEGTVDTGELFF.